This TCR beta chain was captured by sequencing in a study of CD8+ T cells in alopecia areata. RNA was isolated and reverse transcribed to cDNA, the sequencing template. Sequencing was performed with immunoSEQ multiplex PCR; in TCRdb, only in-frame clones are kept and a portion is missing. In the table there are 110,000 to 150,000 clones, about 86% of which are singletons. Germline loops: CDR1 SGHDT, CDR2 YYEEEE. V lost 0 bases, J lost 5 bases, and 18 bases lay in between. The length of the CDR3 is 17 residues. Treatment specified: oral pan-JAK inhibitor, 5-10 mg twice daily. The clonotype originates from a human donor with alopecia areata. Specimen: CD8+ T cells sorted from blood, collected at week 4, from a patient treated with tofacitinib. The genes are TRBV5-6 and TRBJ1-5; D might be TRBD1 (6 bases). The CDR3 DNA sequence: TGTGCCAGCAGCTTGGCCCTCGAAACAGGGCGAGATCAGCCCCAGCATTTT. Its protein product is CASSLALETGRDQPQHF.